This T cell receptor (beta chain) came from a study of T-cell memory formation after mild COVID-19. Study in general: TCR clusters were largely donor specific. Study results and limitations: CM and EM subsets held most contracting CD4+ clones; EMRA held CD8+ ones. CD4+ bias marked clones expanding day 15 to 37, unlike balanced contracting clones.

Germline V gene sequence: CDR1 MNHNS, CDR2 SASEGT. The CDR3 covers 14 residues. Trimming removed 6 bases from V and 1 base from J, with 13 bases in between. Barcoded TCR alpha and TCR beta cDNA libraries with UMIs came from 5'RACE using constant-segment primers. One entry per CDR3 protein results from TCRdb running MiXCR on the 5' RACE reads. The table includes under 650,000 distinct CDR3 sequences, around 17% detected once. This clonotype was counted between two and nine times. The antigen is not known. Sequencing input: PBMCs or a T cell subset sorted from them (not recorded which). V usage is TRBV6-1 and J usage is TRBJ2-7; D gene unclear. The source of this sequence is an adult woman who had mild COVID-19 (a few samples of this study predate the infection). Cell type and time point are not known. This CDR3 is CASSLGYPSYEQYF. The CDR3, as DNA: TGTGCCAGCAGCCTGGGGTATCCTTCCTACGAGCAGTACTTC.